This TCR beta chain was obtained from a study of blood T cell repertoires in COVID-19. At the level of the study: The origin of the acute and convalescent COVID-19 samples was the United States, Italy and Spain. From T cells, B-cell-depleted T cells, or PBMCs came the material, which was cDNA or gDNA.

The germline V gene encodes CDR1 MNHEY and CDR2 SVGEGT. The CDR3 has 14 residues. The ends were cut back, 4 bases at V and 7 bases at J, with 16 bases in the middle. TCRdb keeps only in-frame clones here, not all; method: immunoSEQ multiplex PCR. The table has 300,000 to 350,000 clones, 80% to 90% seen once. Cohorts were assigned according to the clinical history that participants reported. Recovered status applied to Cohort 3 donors who had two consecutive negative PCRs. It also applied to those with clearance or with symptom resolution. This chain joins TRBV6-2 or TRBV6-3 and TRBJ1-2; no clear D. The sample comprised PBMCs or T cells enriched from blood (not recorded which). The receptor was derived from a man aged 30 to 39 who had recovered from COVID-19. The CDR3 reads CASSSPAISGGYTF. The CDR3 DNA reads TGTGCCAGCAGTTCCCCAGCAATCTCGGGTGGCTACACCTTC.